These 24 T cell receptor beta chains were all obtained from the same sample, sequenced in a study of cytomegalovirus exposure and HLA in healthy donors. Primers: 60 Vbeta forward and 13 Jbeta reverse. Profiling relied on immunoSEQ multiplex PCR, and the TCRdb table lists in-frame clones only, not all of them. The sample includes tens of thousands of clones, 65% to 85% seen only once; the top ten take just under 5%. Sequenced input: PBMCs. The source is a man in his 60s in good health and CMV-seropositive.

The chain is built from TRBV28 and TRBJ1-1; 10 nucleotides match TRBD1. V was pared by 4 bases and J by 5 bases, with 7 bases of the junction left unmatched. The germline CDR1 and CDR2 sequences are MDHEN and SYDVKM. This CDR3 has 15 amino acids. DNA for the CDR3: TGTGCCAGCAGTTACCGGGACAGGGGACCTACTGAAGCTTTCTTT. This translates into CASSYRDRGPTEAFF.

This clone has only a few counts. The rearrangement links TRBV7-2 to TRBJ2-1, with a possible D match to TRBD2 (7 bases). V was clipped by 1 base and J by 2 bases, with 15 bases between them. This CDR3 is 17 amino acids long. Germline V gene lookup returns CDR1 SGHTA and CDR2 FQGNSA. The CDR3 loop reads CASSLDLWGGTYNEQFF. Written as DNA, the CDR3 is TGTGCCAGCAGCTTAGATTTGTGGGGGGGCACCTACAATGAGCAGTTCTTC.

CDR3 amino acids: CASSPRGGFTEAFF. CDR3 DNA: TGTGCCAGCAGCCCCAGGGGAGGGTTCACTGAAGCTTTCTTT. The chain uses TRBV7-9 and TRBJ1-1, with D possibly TRBD1 on 6 matching bases. Germline CDR1 and CDR2: SEHNR and FQNEAQ (reference sequence). CDR3 length: 14 amino acids. The V end was cut by 5 bases, the J end by 4 bases, with 14 bases between.

This clone was detected only once. The chain uses TRBV19 and TRBJ1-2, with D perhaps TRBD1 (6 bases). The germline V and J ends were trimmed by 1 base and 4 bases, with 7 bases remaining between them. CDR3 length equals 13 residues. Germline CDR1 reads LNHDA; CDR2 reads SQIVND (reference sequence). The CDR3 here is CASSIGDTYGYTF. For the CDR3, the DNA is TGTGCCAGTAGTATAGGGGACACCTATGGCTACACCTTC.

V gene TRBV25-1 combines with J gene TRBJ1-1; D call uncertain. The CDR3 is made up of 15 amino acids. Germline V gene lookup returns CDR1 MGHDK and CDR2 SYGVNS. Trimming cost V 3 bases and J 1 base, with 12 bases left between them. The CDR3 region is CASSDPRAGNTEAFF. As DNA, the CDR3 is TGTGCCAGCAGTGACCCGCGGGCGGGGAACACTGAAGCTTTCTTT.

This clone showed up just once. The gene calls are TRBV7-2 and TRBJ2-1, with 7 bases aligning to TRBD2. This CDR3 is 15 amino acids long. Germline V gene sequence: CDR1 SGHTA, CDR2 FQGNSA. V lost 2 bases and J lost 4; bases outside the gene matches: 5. The CDR3 coding sequence is TGTGCCAGCAGCTTAAAGCGGGGCCCATACAATGAGCAGTTCTTC. Translation gives CASSLKRGPYNEQFF.

Remarks on this clone: Germline and junction disagree at one end, which may indicate a read error. This sequence joins TRBV7-7 and TRBJ2-1, with D uncertain. Germline V gives CDR1 SSHAT, CDR2 FNYEAQ (reference sequence). The CDR3 length is 15 residues. CDR3 in amino acids: CASSLDQTKSDEQFF. CDR3 in DNA: TGTGCTAGCAGCTTAGACCAAACCAAATCGGATGAGCAGTTCTTC.

The chain links TRBV5-6 to TRBJ1-2; TRBD1 might be the D (5 bases). The CDR3 is made up of 14 amino acids. Germline CDR1 SGHDT, CDR2 YYEEEE. Trimming cost V 5 bases and J 8 bases, with 19 bases left between them. CDR3 amino acids: CASREGGQGLGYTF. CDR3 DNA: TGTGCCAGCAGAGAAGGTGGGCAGGGTTTGGGCTACACCTTC. The variable domain in full, with the rest retrieved from reference TRBV5-6 and TRBJ1-2, is DAGVTQSPTHLIKTRGQQVTLRCSPKSGHDTVSWYQQALGQGPQFIFQYYEEEERQRGNFPDRFSGHQFPNYSSELNVNALLLGDSALYLCASREGGQGLGYTFGSGTRLTVV.

The rearrangement uses TRBV28 and TRBJ2-1, with a possible D match to TRBD2 (6 bases). This CDR3 spans 14 amino acids. The V and J ends lost 3 bases and 4 bases respectively, with 10 bases between them. Germline CDR1 reads MDHEN; CDR2 reads SYDVKM. This CDR3 reads CASSFSGTYNEQFF. The CDR3 DNA is TGTGCCAGCAGTTTTAGCGGCACTTACAATGAGCAGTTCTTC.

The rearrangement links TRBV2 to TRBJ2-2; 7 bases fit TRBD1. Germline V gene data show CDR1 as SNHLY and CDR2 as FYNNEI. V lost 11 bases and J lost 4; bases outside the gene matches: 13. The CDR3 consists of 15 residues. CDR3 nucleotide sequence: TGTGCCTCGAAAGGGCAGGGGGTGGTCACCGGGGAGCTGTTTTTT. It specifies CASKGQGVVTGELFF.

The V and J genes are TRBV19 and TRBJ2-7; no firm D call. This CDR3 region has 14 residues. Trimming removed 2 bases from V and 2 bases from J, with 10 bases in between. The germline V gene has CDR1 LNHDA and CDR2 SQIVND (reference sequence). The CDR3 spells CASSITALPYEQYF. Here the CDR3 DNA reads TGTGCCAGTAGTATAACAGCTTTACCCTACGAGCAGTACTTC. Together with reference TRBV19 and TRBJ2-7, the CDR3 gives the full variable domain: DGGITQSPKYLFRKEGQNVTLSCEQNLNHDAMYWYRQDPGQGLRLIYYSQIVNDFQKGDIAEGYSVSREKKESFPLTVTSAQKNPTAFYLCASSITALPYEQYFGPGTRLTVT.

The chain joins TRBV5-1 to TRBJ2-5; the D gene is possibly TRBD2 (6 bases). The ends were cut back, 0 bases at V and 6 bases at J, with 15 bases in the middle. The CDR3 has 15 residues. Germline V gene sequence: CDR1 SGHRS, CDR2 YFSETQ. The CDR3: CASSLAGGAYQTQYF. The DNA for the CDR3 is TGCGCCAGCAGCTTGGCCGGGGGTGCCTATCAGACCCAGTACTTC.

The chain combines TRBV11-2 with TRBJ2-7, with D tentatively TRBD2 (7 bases). Trimming pared 4 bases from V and 2 bases from J, leaving 18 bases between. CDR1 and CDR2 (germline): SGHAT, FQNNGV. The length of the CDR3 is 16 residues. CDR3 sequence (DNA): TGTGCCAGCAGCTCCCTATTGCGGGGGCATGCCTACGAGCAGTACTTC. Protein product: CASSSLLRGHAYEQYF.

This rearrangement joins TRBV19 to TRBJ2-7, with 7 nucleotides matching TRBD1. Trimming took 5 bases from V and 0 from J; bases not matched to a gene: 7. The CDR3 sequence is 15 residues long. Germline V gene lookup returns CDR1 LNHDA and CDR2 SQIVND (reference sequence). The CDR3 bases are TGTGCCAGTAGTCCCGGGACAGCAAACTCCTACGAGCAGTACTTC. This gives the protein CASSPGTANSYEQYF.

This clone has a single count. The V and J genes are TRBV2 and TRBJ2-7; tentatively, D is TRBD1 (6 bases). The CDR3 covers 14 residues. V was shortened by 2 bases and J by 7 bases, with 15 bases between the two germline ends. CDR1 SNHLY and CDR2 FYNNEI come from the germline V gene. This CDR3 reads CASSEMWGQGEQYF. CDR3 DNA: TGTGCCAGCAGTGAAATGTGGGGCCAGGGGGAGCAGTACTTC.

This chain uses TRBV28 with TRBJ1-4, with no clear D. Germline CDR1 MDHEN, CDR2 SYDVKM. Trimming pared 5 bases from V and 6 bases from J, leaving 16 bases between. This CDR3 is built from 15 residues. CDR3 nucleotides: TGTGCCAGCAGTCCCCCGGACGGACTCTATGAAAAACTGTTTTTT. This translates into CASSPPDGLYEKLFF.

The chain links TRBV30 to TRBJ2-1, with D perhaps matching TRBD2 (6 bases). Germline CDR1 and CDR2: GTSNPN and SVGIG (reference sequence). V lost 2 bases, J lost 8 bases, and 22 bases lay in between. The CDR3 has 16 residues. The CDR3 region is CAWSPIGGGERHEQFF. The CDR3, as DNA: TGTGCCTGGAGTCCCATCGGAGGCGGGGAACGCCATGAGCAGTTCTTC.

This clone was detected only a few times. The rearrangement links TRBV6-1 to TRBJ1-1; D remains unclear. The ends were cut back, 4 bases at V and 4 bases at J, with 7 bases in the middle. The CDR3 consists of 12 residues. The V gene's germline CDR1 is MNHNS and CDR2 SASEGT. CDR3 sequence reads: CASSVLLTEAFF. The CDR3 coding sequence is TGTGCCAGCAGTGTACTGCTCACTGAAGCTTTCTTT.

Only a few counts were recorded for this clone. The chain carries TRBV6-1 and TRBJ2-1; 8 bases are a match to TRBD1. V shed 6 bases and J 6 bases; nucleotides not matched to a gene: 10. This CDR3 region has 15 residues. Germline-derived CDR1 and CDR2 are MNHNS and SASEGT. CDR3 amino acids: CASSRGQVSGNEQFF. In nucleotides, the CDR3 is TGTGCCAGCAGCCGGGGACAGGTTTCGGGCAATGAGCAGTTCTTC.

V and J are TRBV5-1 and TRBJ2-5; D may be TRBD1 (6 bases). The CDR3 consists of 14 residues. The germline CDR1 and CDR2 sequences are SGHRS and YFSETQ. Trimming cost V 2 bases and J 2 bases, with 10 bases left between them. This CDR3 is CASSFRGFQETQYF. Here the CDR3 DNA reads TGCGCCAGCAGCTTCAGGGGTTTTCAAGAGACCCAGTACTTC.

The chain combines TRBV2 with TRBJ1-2; D is perhaps TRBD1 (6 bases). In germline, CDR1 is SNHLY, CDR2 FYNNEI. The ends were cut back, 11 bases at V and 4 bases at J, with 17 bases in the middle. The CDR3 has 13 residues. The CDR3 nucleotides read TGTGCCTGCCAAGGGGGGGGCGCCTATGGCTACACCTTC. Amino acid sequence: CACQGGGAYGYTF.

The chain links TRBV9 to TRBJ1-1, with D hard to call. This CDR3 is 13 amino acids long. Per the germline V gene, CDR1 is SGDLS and CDR2 is YYNGEE. V dropped 5 bases and J dropped 5 bases, with 13 bases sitting between them. The CDR3 DNA reads as TGTGCCAGCAGTGAGGGCACCGGGACTGAAGCTTTCTTT. It yields the protein CASSEGTGTEAFF. The whole variable domain, filled in from reference TRBV9 and TRBJ1-1, reads DSGVTQTPKHLITATGQRVTLRCSPRSGDLSVYWYQQSLDQGLQFLIQYYNGEERAKGNILERFSAQQFPDLHSELNLSSLELGDSALYFCASSEGTGTEAFFGQGTRLTVV.

The chain uses TRBV30 and TRBJ1-3; possible D gene TRBD1, 5 bases. The CDR3 covers 15 residues. V was cut by 2 bases and J by 2 bases, with 13 bases left in between. CDR1 is GTSNPN, CDR2 SVGIG, per germline (reference sequence). CDR3 sequence: CAWSPWGGAGNTIYF. CDR3 bases: TGTGCCTGGAGTCCCTGGGGGGGAGCTGGAAACACCATATATTTT.

V and J are TRBV28 and TRBJ2-1; 8 nucleotides match TRBD2. This CDR3 has 15 amino acids. The germline CDR1 and CDR2 sequences are MDHEN and SYDVKM. V gave up 6 bases and J gave up 6 bases; unmatched junction bases: 10. CDR3 loop: CASRYSGIEINEQFF. Written as DNA, the CDR3 is TGTGCCAGCAGATATAGCGGGATAGAAATCAATGAGCAGTTCTTC.